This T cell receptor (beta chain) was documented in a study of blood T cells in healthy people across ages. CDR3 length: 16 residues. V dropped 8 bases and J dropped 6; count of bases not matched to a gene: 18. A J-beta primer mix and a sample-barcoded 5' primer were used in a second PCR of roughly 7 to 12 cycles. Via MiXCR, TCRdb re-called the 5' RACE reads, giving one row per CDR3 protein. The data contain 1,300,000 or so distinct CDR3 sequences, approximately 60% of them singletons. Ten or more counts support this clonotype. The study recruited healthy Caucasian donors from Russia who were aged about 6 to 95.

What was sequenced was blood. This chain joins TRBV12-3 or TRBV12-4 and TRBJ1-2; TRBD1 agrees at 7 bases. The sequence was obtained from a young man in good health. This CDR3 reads CASGALYRGRSHGYTF. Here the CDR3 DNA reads TGTGCCAGCGGCGCTCTTTATAGGGGGCGTTCGCATGGCTACACCTTC.